This is a list of T cell receptor beta chains from one sample in a study of T cell responses to AZD1222 COVID-19 vaccine. Method: immunoSEQ multiplex PCR; TCRdb's copy keeps in-frame clones and lacks some. This table holds 100,000 to 150,000 clones, 85% to 90% found once. The sample consisted of peripheral blood, taken on day 0 of AZD1222 vaccination. Receptor source: an adult in good health. Both conserved end residues are part of each CDR3. A D gene is named only where the DNA matches it firmly. Only some rows state a clone size, as once, few, many or a class for expanded clones.

>TRBJ1-3|TRBV29-1|once|TRBD1
TGCAGCGTACGACCTCGACAGGGCTCTGGAAACACCATATATTTT
CSVRPRQGSGNTIYF
>TRBJ1-1|TRBV2|NA|TRBD1
TGTGCCAGCAGCGGACGTCGACAGGGCGCTGGCGCTGAAGCTTTCTTT
CASSGRRQGAGAEAFF
>TRBJ2-7|TRBV7-2|NA|TRBD2
TGTGCCAGCAGCTTCACTAGCGGGAGTAGGTACGAGCAGTACTTC
CASSFTSGSRYEQYF
>TRBJ2-7|TRBV27|once|TRBD1
TGTGCCAGCGCACGACAGGGGACAGCGTCCGGTTACGAGCAGTACTTC
CASARQGTASGYEQYF
>TRBJ1-6|TRBV7-3|few|TRBD1
TGTGCCAGCAGCGAACGGACAGGGAATAATTCACCCCTCCACTTT
CASSERTGNNSPLHF
>TRBJ2-2|TRBV10-1|few|NA
TGCGCCAGCCGAGAGGACAGAACCACCGGGGAGCTGTTTTTT
CASREDRTTGELFF
>TRBJ2-7|TRBV18|NA|NA
TGTGCCAGCTCACCCCAGGTCGAAGACGAGCAGTACTTC
CASSPQVEDEQYF
>TRBJ1-1|TRBV29-1|NA|NA
TGCAGCGGCCCCAGTTCAACAGGCGAAGCTTTCTTT
CSGPSSTGEAFF
>TRBJ2-1|TRBV7-2|once|NA
TGTGCCAGCAGCTTAGGGGTGGACAATGAGCAGTTCTTC
CASSLGVDNEQFF
>TRBJ2-3|TRBV18|NA|NA
TGTGCCAGCTCCCTGGACAGTGACCGAGCTGGCGCAGATACGCAGTATTTT
CASSLDSDRAGADTQYF
>TRBJ1-1|TRBV29-1|NA|NA
TGCAGCGTTGGTGACAGAGCTCGCCCTGAAGCTTTCTTT
CSVGDRARPEAFF
>TRBJ2-7|TRBV5-1|NA|TRBD2
TGCGCCAGCGGGGTAGGCGGGAGGGGTTACGAGCAGTACTTC
CASGVGGRGYEQYF
>TRBJ2-7|TRBV30|NA|NA
TGTGCCTGGAGCGACTACGAGCAGTACTTC
CAWSDYEQYF
>TRBJ1-1|TRBV7-3|once|NA
TGTGCCAGCAGCTCAGGCGGCAGGAACACTGAAGCTTTCTTT
CASSSGGRNTEAFF
>TRBJ2-4|TRBV5-4|NA|TRBD1
TGTGCCAGCAGCCTTGGACAGGGTGAAAACATTCAGTACTTC
CASSLGQGENIQYF
>TRBJ2-1|TRBV18|NA|NA
TGTGCCAGCTCATCGGGACTCTGGCCCTACAATGAGCAGTTCTTC
CASSSGLWPYNEQFF
>TRBJ2-7|TRBV19|NA|NA
TGTGCCAGTAGTAACAGTGTTTCCGAGCAGTACTTC
CASSNSVSEQYF
>TRBJ2-3|TRBV5-4|NA|TRBD2
TGTGCCAGCAGCTTAAGACTAGCGGTAGACACAGATACGCAGTATTTT
CASSLRLAVDTDTQYF
>TRBJ1-6|TRBV7-8|NA|NA
TGTGCCAGCAGCTTAGGACGGGCCCGGGGGCTAGTTAATTCACCCCTCCACTTT
CASSLGRARGLVNSPLHF
>TRBJ2-5|TRBV3-1/TRBV3-2|NA|NA
TGTGCCAGCAGCCAAGAGACCCAGTACTTC
CASSQETQYF
>TRBJ1-1|TRBV6-7|NA|NA
TGTGCCAGCAAAAAAGAGGACAGTAGCTGGAACACTGAAGCTTTCTTT
CASKKEDSSWNTEAFF
>TRBJ2-3|TRBV7-9|NA|NA
TGTGCCAGCAGCTTGGGAAGTGGTGATACGCAGTATTTT
CASSLGSGDTQYF
>TRBJ2-1|TRBV12-3/TRBV12-4|NA|TRBD2
TGTGCCAGCAGCGGACTAGCGGGGGGGGAGCAGTTCTTC
CASSGLAGGEQFF
>TRBJ2-7|TRBV3-1/TRBV3-2|NA|TRBD2
TGTGCCAGCAGCCGGACTAGCGGCTACGAGCAGTACTTC
CASSRTSGYEQYF
>TRBJ1-6|TRBV4-1|NA|NA
TGCGCCAGCAGCCAAGACCCAGCAGCCTCACCCCTCCACTTT
CASSQDPAASPLHF
>TRBJ1-3|TRBV5-8|NA|TRBD1
TGTGCCAGCAGCCTTGGACAGGTCTCTGGAAACACCATATATTTT
CASSLGQVSGNTIYF
>TRBJ1-2|TRBV3-1/TRBV3-2|once|NA
TGTGCCAGCAGCCAAGGATGGACAGCCTATGGCTACACCTTC
CASSQGWTAYGYTF
>TRBJ1-6|TRBV5-1|NA|TRBD1
TGCGCCAGCAGCTATACCTGGACAGGGGCGAATTCACCCCTCCACTTT
CASSYTWTGANSPLHF
>TRBJ1-1|TRBV10-3|once|NA
TGTGCCATCAGTGAGTCGAATCGGGGGACTGAAGCTTTCTTT
CAISESNRGTEAFF
>TRBJ2-2|TRBV5-1|NA|NA
TGCGCCAGCACCGTTGTCCGACAGAACACCGGGGAGCTGTTTTTT
CASTVVRQNTGELFF
>TRBJ1-3|TRBV7-2|NA|NA
TGTGCCAGCAGCTTATGGGTTGGAACTGGAAACACCATATATTTT
CASSLWVGTGNTIYF
>TRBJ2-1|TRBV7-9|NA|TRBD2
TGTGCCAGCAGCCTAGGGTTAGCGGGGACCTACAATGAGCAGTTCTTC
CASSLGLAGTYNEQFF
>TRBJ2-3|TRBV20-1|NA|TRBD2
TGCAGTGCTAGTACCGGACTAGCGGGGAACACAGATACGCAGTATTTT
CSASTGLAGNTDTQYF
>TRBJ2-7|TRBV6-5|NA|NA
TGTGCCAGCTCCATTTCTGGGGTATCCTACTACGAGCAGTACTTC
CASSISGVSYYEQYF
>TRBJ1-1|TRBV7-2|NA|NA
TGTGCCAGCAGCCCCTACCGGGGAAACACTGAAGCTTTCTTT
CASSPYRGNTEAFF
>TRBJ2-7|TRBV30|NA|NA
TGTGCCTGGAGTGCCGGACAGCAACTCTACGAGCAGTACTTC
CAWSAGQQLYEQYF
>TRBJ2-1|TRBV10-3|NA|NA
TGTGCCATCAGTGAGTCGGTAGGGGGGTCATCCTACAATGAGCAGTTCTTC
CAISESVGGSSYNEQFF
>TRBJ2-3|TRBV3-1/TRBV3-2|NA|TRBD1
TGTGCCAGCAGCTGGGACAGGCAGGGTACGCAGTATTTT
CASSWDRQGTQYF
>TRBJ1-5|TRBV28|few|NA
TGTGCCAGCCTCCGGGGGGGAAGCAATCAGCCCCAGCATTTT
CASLRGGSNQPQHF
>TRBJ2-7|TRBV27|NA|NA
TGTGCCAGCAGTTTACGGTTCCCTTCCTACGAGCAGTACTTC
CASSLRFPSYEQYF
>TRBJ1-1|TRBV14|once|NA
TGTGCCAGCAGCCCCCTTGGGGGGGGGACTGAAGCTTTCTTT
CASSPLGGGTEAFF
>TRBJ2-1|TRBV28|NA|TRBD2
TGTGCCAGCAAACCCTCCGCCGGGACTAGCGGGACCAATGAGCAGTTCTTC
CASKPSAGTSGTNEQFF
>TRBJ1-1|TRBV27|NA|NA
TGTGCCAGCAGTGAAGACCGAGATATGAACACTGAAGCTTTCTTT
CASSEDRDMNTEAFF
>TRBJ2-3|TRBV4-2|NA|NA
TGTGCCAGCAGCCAAGTGCGGGGGCCGGGAGATACGCAGTATTTT
CASSQVRGPGDTQYF
>TRBJ1-1|TRBV7-9|NA|NA
TGTGCCAGCAGCCAGTCCTGGACGAAGAACACTGAAGCTTTCTTT
CASSQSWTKNTEAFF
>TRBJ2-7|TRBV19|NA|TRBD1
TGTGCCAGTAGTCCCGGGACAGGGCGGCCCTACGAGCAGTACTTC
CASSPGTGRPYEQYF
>TRBJ1-2|TRBV6-5|NA|TRBD1
TGTGCCAGCAGTTCGATGGGACAGGGGCACTATGGCTACACCTTC
CASSSMGQGHYGYTF
>TRBJ1-6|TRBV28|NA|NA
TGTGCCAGCAGTTTAGATCCGGGGGGTTCACCCCTCCACTTT
CASSLDPGGSPLHF
>TRBJ2-2|TRBV7-7|NA|NA
TGTGCCAGCAGCATCCGTCCAGGACCGAACACCGGGGAGCTGTTTTTT
CASSIRPGPNTGELFF
>TRBJ1-4|TRBV6-1|NA|NA
TGTGCCAGCAGTGAACGCCCGGGGCCGGAGCATGAAAAACTGTTTTTT
CASSERPGPEHEKLFF
>TRBJ2-7|TRBV7-3|NA|NA
TGTGCCAGCAGCCGGACGGGTAGGGAACGGGAGCAGTACTTC
CASSRTGREREQYF